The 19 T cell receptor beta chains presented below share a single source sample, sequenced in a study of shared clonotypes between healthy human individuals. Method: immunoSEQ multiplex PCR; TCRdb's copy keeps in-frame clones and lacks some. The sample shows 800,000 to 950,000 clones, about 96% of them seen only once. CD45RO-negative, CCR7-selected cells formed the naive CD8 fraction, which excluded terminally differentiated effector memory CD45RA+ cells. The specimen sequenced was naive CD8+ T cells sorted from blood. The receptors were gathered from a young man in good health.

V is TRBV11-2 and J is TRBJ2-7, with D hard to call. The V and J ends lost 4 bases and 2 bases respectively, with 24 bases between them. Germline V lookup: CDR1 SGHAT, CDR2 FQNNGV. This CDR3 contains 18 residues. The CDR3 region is CASSYKLLGSNTPYEQYF. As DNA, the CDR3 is TGTGCCAGCAGCTATAAACTCCTGGGATCTAATACTCCCTACGAGCAGTACTTC.

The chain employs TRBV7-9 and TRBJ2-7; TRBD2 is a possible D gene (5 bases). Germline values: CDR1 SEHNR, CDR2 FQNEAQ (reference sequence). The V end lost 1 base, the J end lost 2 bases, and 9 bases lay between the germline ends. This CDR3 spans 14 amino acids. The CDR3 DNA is TGTGCCAGCAGCTTAGGGGAGCTGGCCTACGAGCAGTACTTC. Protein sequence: CASSLGELAYEQYF.

CDR3 coding DNA: TGTGCCAGCAGCTTGTACCCTAGCGAAGAAGGCTATGGCTACACCTTC. The encoded protein is CASSLYPSEEGYGYTF. V usage is TRBV5-5 and J usage is TRBJ1-2; no firm D call. Per germline, CDR1 SGHKS and CDR2 YYEKEE (reference sequence). There are 16 residues in the CDR3. V was shortened by 1 base and J by 4 bases, with 17 bases between the two germline ends.

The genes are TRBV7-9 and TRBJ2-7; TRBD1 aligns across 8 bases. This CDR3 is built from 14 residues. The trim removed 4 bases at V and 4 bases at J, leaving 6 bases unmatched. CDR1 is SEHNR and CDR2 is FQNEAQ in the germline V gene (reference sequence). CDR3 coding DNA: TGTGCCAGCAGCTCCGGGACAGGAGAGTACGAGCAGTACTTC. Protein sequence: CASSSGTGEYEQYF.

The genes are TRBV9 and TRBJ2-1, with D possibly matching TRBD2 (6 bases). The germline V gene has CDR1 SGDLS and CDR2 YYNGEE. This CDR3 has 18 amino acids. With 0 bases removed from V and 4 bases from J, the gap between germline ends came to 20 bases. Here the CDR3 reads CASSVGIPLALQYNEQFF. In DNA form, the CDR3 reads TGTGCCAGCAGCGTAGGGATACCTCTAGCGCTACAGTACAATGAGCAGTTCTTC. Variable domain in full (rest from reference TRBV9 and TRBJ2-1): DSGVTQTPKHLITATGQRVTLRCSPRSGDLSVYWYQQSLDQGLQFLIQYYNGEERAKGNILERFSAQQFPDLHSELNLSSLELGDSALYFCASSVGIPLALQYNEQFFGPGTRLTVL.

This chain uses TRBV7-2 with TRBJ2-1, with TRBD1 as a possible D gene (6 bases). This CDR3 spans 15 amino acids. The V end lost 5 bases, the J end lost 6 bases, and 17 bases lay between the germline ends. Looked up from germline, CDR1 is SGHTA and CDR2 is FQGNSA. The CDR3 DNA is TGTGCCAGCAGCCCCCGGGACATCGGGCGCAATGAGCAGTTCTTC. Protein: CASSPRDIGRNEQFF.

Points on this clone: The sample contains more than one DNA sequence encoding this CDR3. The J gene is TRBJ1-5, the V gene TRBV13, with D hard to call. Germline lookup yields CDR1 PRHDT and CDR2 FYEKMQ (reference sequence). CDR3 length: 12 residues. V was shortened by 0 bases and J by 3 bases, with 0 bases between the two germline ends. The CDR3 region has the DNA TGTGCCAGCAGCTTAGGCAATCAGCCCCAGCATTTT. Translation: CASSLGNQPQHF.

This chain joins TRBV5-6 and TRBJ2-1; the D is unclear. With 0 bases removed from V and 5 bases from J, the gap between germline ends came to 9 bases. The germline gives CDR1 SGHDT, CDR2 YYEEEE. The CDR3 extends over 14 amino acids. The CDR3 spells CASSLGSLHNEQFF. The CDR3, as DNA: TGTGCCAGCAGCTTGGGTAGCCTCCACAATGAGCAGTTCTTC.

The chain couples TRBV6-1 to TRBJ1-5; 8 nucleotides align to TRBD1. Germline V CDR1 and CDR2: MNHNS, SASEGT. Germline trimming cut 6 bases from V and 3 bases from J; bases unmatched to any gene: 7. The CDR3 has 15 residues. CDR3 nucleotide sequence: TGTGCCAGCAGGACACACAGGGGGTACAATCAGCCCCAGCATTTT. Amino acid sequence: CASRTHRGYNQPQHF.

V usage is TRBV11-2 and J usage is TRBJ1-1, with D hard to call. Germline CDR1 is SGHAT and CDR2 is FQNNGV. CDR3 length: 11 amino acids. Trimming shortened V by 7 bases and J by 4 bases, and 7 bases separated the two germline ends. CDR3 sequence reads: CASTLSTEAFF. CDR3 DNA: TGTGCCAGCACCCTTTCCACTGAAGCTTTCTTT.

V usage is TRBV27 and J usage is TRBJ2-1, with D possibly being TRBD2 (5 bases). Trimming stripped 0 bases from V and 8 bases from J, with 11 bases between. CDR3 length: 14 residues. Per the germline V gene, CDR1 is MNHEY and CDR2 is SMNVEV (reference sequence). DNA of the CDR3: TGTGCCAGCAGTTTATCGACAATGCGGGATGAGCAGTTCTTC. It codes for CASSLSTMRDEQFF.

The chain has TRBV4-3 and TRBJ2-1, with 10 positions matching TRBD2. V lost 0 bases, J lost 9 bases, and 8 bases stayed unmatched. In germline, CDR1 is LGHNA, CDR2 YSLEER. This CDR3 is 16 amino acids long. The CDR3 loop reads CASSQETSGMSGEQFF. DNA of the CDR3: TGCGCCAGCAGCCAAGAAACTAGCGGGATGTCGGGTGAGCAGTTCTTC.

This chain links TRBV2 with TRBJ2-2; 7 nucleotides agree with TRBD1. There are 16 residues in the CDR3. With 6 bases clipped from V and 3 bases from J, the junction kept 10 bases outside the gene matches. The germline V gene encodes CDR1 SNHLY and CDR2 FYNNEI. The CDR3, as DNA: TGTGCCAGCAGGACCCCGGGGACAGCGGACACCGGGGAGCTGTTTTTT. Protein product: CASRTPGTADTGELFF.

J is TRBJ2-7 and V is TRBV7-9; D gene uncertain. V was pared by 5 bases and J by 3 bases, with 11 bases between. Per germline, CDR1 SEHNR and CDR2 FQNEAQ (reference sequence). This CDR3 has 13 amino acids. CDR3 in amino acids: CASSPPLGYEQYF. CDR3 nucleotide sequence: TGTGCCAGCAGCCCCCCATTGGGCTACGAGCAGTACTTC.

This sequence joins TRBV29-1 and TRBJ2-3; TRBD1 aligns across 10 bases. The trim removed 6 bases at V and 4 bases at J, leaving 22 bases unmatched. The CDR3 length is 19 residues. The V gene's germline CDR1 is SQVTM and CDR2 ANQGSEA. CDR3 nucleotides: TGCAGCGTCCCCGAGAAGGGGACAGGGGTTAAGTGGGGGGCAGATACGCAGTATTTT. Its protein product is CSVPEKGTGVKWGADTQYF.

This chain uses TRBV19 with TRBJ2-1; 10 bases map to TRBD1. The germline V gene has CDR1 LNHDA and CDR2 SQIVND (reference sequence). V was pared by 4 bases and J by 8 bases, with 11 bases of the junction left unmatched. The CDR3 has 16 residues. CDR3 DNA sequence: TGTGCCAGTAGTACTCTTCCCCTGGGACAGGGGTATGAGCAGTTCTTC. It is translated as CASSTLPLGQGYEQFF. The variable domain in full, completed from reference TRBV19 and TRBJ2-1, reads DGGITQSPKYLFRKEGQNVTLSCEQNLNHDAMYWYRQDPGQGLRLIYYSQIVNDFQKGDIAEGYSVSREKKESFPLTVTSAQKNPTAFYLCASSTLPLGQGYEQFFGPGTRLTVL.

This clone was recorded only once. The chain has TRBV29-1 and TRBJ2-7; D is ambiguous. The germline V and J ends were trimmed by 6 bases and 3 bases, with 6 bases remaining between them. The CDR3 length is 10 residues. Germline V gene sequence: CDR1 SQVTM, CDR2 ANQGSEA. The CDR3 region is CSVSDYEQYF. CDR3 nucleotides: TGCAGCGTCTCAGACTACGAGCAGTACTTC.

The CDR3 nucleotides read TGTGCCAGCAGCTTAGGTTCGGGAGGTCCCTACAATGAGCAGTTCTTC. Amino acid sequence: CASSLGSGGPYNEQFF. V is TRBV7-6 and J is TRBJ2-1; TRBD2 matches at 7 bases. There are 16 residues in the CDR3. J gave up 2 bases and V 1 base, and 5 bases lay outside the gene matches. Germline-derived CDR1 and CDR2 are SGHVS and FNYEAQ.

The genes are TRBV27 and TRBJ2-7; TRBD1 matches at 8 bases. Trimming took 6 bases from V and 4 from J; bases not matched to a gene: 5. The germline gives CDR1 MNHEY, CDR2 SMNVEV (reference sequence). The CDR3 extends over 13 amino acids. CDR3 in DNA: TGTGCCAGCAGGGGACAGGTCCGTTACGAGCAGTACTTC. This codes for CASRGQVRYEQYF.